The 9 T cell receptor beta chains presented below share a single source sample, sequenced in a study of cytomegalovirus exposure and HLA in healthy donors (dated by TCRdb to 2016 to 2017). The receptor library was made with the immunoSEQ multiplex PCR assay. Sourced from immuneACCESS, this table was stored by TCRdb with only in-frame sequences that have V and J called. A share of the clones is absent; for the studies checked, an unresolved V gene accounts for under half, and the remainder has no known explanation. The sample table holds approximately 80,000 clones, of which approximately 94% were seen once. The ten largest make up 3% to 4.5% of the sample. Sequenced: PBMCs. Source of these receptors: a woman between 25 and 40 years old in good health and CMV-seronegative.

The chain links TRBV15 to TRBJ2-7, with a tentative D call TRBD2 (6 bases). V was clipped by 2 bases and J by 3 bases, with 23 bases between them. This CDR3 is built from 18 residues. Germline values: CDR1 LNHNV, CDR2 YYDKDF (reference sequence). Written as DNA, the CDR3 is TGTGCCACCAGCAGAACGTTGTGGAGTACTAGCCGAGACTACGAGCAGTACTTC. Its protein is CATSRTLWSTSRDYEQYF.

The rearrangement joins TRBV9 to TRBJ2-3, with 8 positions matching TRBD2. This CDR3 contains 19 residues. V shed 3 bases and J 1 base; nucleotides not matched to a gene: 16. Per germline, CDR1 SGDLS and CDR2 YYNGEE. Here the CDR3 DNA reads TGTGCCAGCAGCGGGTTGAGCGGGAGCCCCCCTAGCGGCACAGATACGCAGTATTTT. Its translation: CASSGLSGSPPSGTDTQYF.

The rearrangement links TRBV9 to TRBJ1-6; D ambiguous. Germline V gene lookup returns CDR1 SGDLS and CDR2 YYNGEE. V was trimmed by 3 bases and J by 9 bases, leaving 25 bases between them. There are 18 residues in the CDR3. The CDR3 region has the DNA TGTGCCAGCAGCGCTAACCGGATGGGAGCGGCCTTTGGTTCACCCCTCCACTTT. It encodes CASSANRMGAAFGSPLHF. Filled out from reference TRBV9 and TRBJ1-6, the complete variable domain reads DSGVTQTPKHLITATGQRVTLRCSPRSGDLSVYWYQQSLDQGLQFLIQYYNGEERAKGNILERFSAQQFPDLHSELNLSSLELGDSALYFCASSANRMGAAFGSPLHFGNGTRLTVT.

This clone was counted a single time. The chain combines TRBV7-8 with TRBJ2-3, with D possibly being TRBD1 (5 bases). The germline V gene encodes CDR1 SGHVS and CDR2 FQNEAQ. The CDR3 is 14 residues long. V was cut by 5 bases and J by 3 bases, with 12 bases left in between. CDR3 sequence reads: CASSPQGLTDTQYF. The CDR3 DNA reads TGTGCCAGCAGCCCCCAGGGCCTTACAGATACGCAGTATTTT.

The genes are TRBV28 and TRBJ1-4, with D perhaps matching TRBD1 (5 bases). V dropped 3 bases and J dropped 7 bases, with 15 bases sitting between them. This CDR3 spans 15 amino acids. Per the germline V gene, CDR1 is MDHEN and CDR2 is SYDVKM. DNA for the CDR3: TGTGCCAGCAGTTTGGGGGGGGGAAAGGGTGAAAAACTGTTTTTT. Translation: CASSLGGGKGEKLFF.

This chain uses TRBV28 with TRBJ1-2, with 7 bases lining up with TRBD1. This CDR3 has 13 residues. V shed 7 bases and J 3 bases; nucleotides not matched to a gene: 5. CDR1 is MDHEN, CDR2 SYDVKM, per germline. CDR3 sequence: CASTDRVYYGYTF. CDR3 in DNA: TGTGCCAGCACCGACAGGGTGTACTATGGCTACACCTTC.

The chain is built from TRBV6-6 and TRBJ1-3; TRBD1 agrees at 8 bases. Trimming at V came to 4 bases and at J to 0 bases, leaving 2 bases not matched to a gene. Per the germline V gene, CDR1 is MNHNY and CDR2 is SVGAGI (reference sequence). This CDR3 is 15 amino acids long. CDR3 residues: CASSFDRGSGNTIYF. Written as DNA, the CDR3 is TGTGCCAGCAGTTTCGACAGGGGCTCTGGAAACACCATATATTTT.

This chain uses TRBV4-3 with TRBJ2-7; D perhaps matches TRBD2 (6 bases). The V end lost 1 base, the J end lost 3 bases, and 10 bases lay between the germline ends. The germline V gene has CDR1 LGHNA and CDR2 YSLEER. This CDR3 region has 14 residues. The CDR3 here is CASSQGGADYEQYF. The CDR3 bases are TGCGCCAGCAGCCAAGGCGGGGCCGACTACGAGCAGTACTTC.

The chain carries TRBV10-1 and TRBJ2-2; 10 bases match TRBD2. Germline trimming cut 2 bases from V and 0 bases from J; bases unmatched to any gene: 3. In germline, CDR1 is WNHNN, CDR2 SYGVQD (reference sequence). This CDR3 has 17 amino acids. CDR3 nucleotide sequence: TGCGCCAGCAGTGAGCATGGACTAGCGGCGAACACCGGGGAGCTGTTTTTT. Amino acid sequence: CASSEHGLAANTGELFF.